One sample yielded the 26 T cell receptor beta chains listed below, sequenced in a study of metastatic and nonmetastatic thyroid tumors. Until they underwent thyroid surgery, no patient had received any treatment. Using MiXCR, TCRdb reanalyzed the PCR reads. The data show tens of thousands of clones, approximately 12% seen once. Sequenced: tumor tissue. These TCRs come from a female donor with papillary thyroid cancer or a benign thyroid nodule (not recorded which). Some clones in this sample may be carry-over from other donors' samples.

Comments on this clone: The junction differs from germline at one of its ends, possibly a read error. Written as DNA, the CDR3 is TGCTCCAGCAGTGATCTCGGGACAGGGGGCGGGCAGTACTTC. Translation gives CSSSDLGTGGGQYF. The chain carries TRBV10-1 and TRBJ2-7; 12 positions match TRBD1. In germline, CDR1 is WNHNN, CDR2 SYGVQD (reference sequence). The CDR3 is made up of 14 amino acids.

The chain carries TRBV6-1 and TRBJ2-7, with 7 bases identical to TRBD2. V shed 7 bases and J 4 bases; nucleotides not matched to a gene: 10. This CDR3 spans 14 amino acids. CDR1 MNHNS and CDR2 SASEGT come from the germline V gene. CDR3 protein: CASTASGSLYEQYF. The CDR3 DNA reads as TGTGCCAGCACAGCTAGCGGCTCTTTATACGAGCAGTACTTC.

This clone was seen ten or more times. This chain joins TRBV7-9 and TRBJ2-7; 7 bases are shared with TRBD1. Germline V gene data show CDR1 as SEHNR and CDR2 as FQNEAQ (reference sequence). J was trimmed by 5 bases and V by 6 bases; bases with no gene match: 7. The CDR3 spans 13 residues. Here the CDR3 DNA reads TGTGCCAGCAGGAAGACAGGGATGGACGAGCAGTACTTC. Amino acid sequence: CASRKTGMDEQYF.

In this sample, this clone turned up many times. CDR3 in amino acids: CSASGTGGFPFGYTF. The DNA of the CDR3 is TGCAGTGCTAGTGGGACAGGGGGTTTCCCTTTTGGCTACACCTTC. The chain recombines TRBV20-1 with TRBJ1-2, with 11 positions matching TRBD1. With V trimmed by 3 bases and J by 7 bases, 10 bases remained unmatched. Germline loops: CDR1 DFQATT, CDR2 SNEGSKA (reference sequence). The CDR3 runs to 15 residues.

There are many counts of this clone. The V and J genes are TRBV5-4 and TRBJ2-1; D perhaps matches TRBD2 (6 bases). Germline V gives CDR1 SGHNT, CDR2 YYREEE (reference sequence). V lost 4 bases and J lost 7, with 15 bases in between. The CDR3 is 14 amino acids. The CDR3 sequence: CASSPSEFVNEQFF. CDR3 bases: TGTGCCAGCAGCCCTAGCGAATTTGTAAATGAGCAGTTCTTC.

This clone was picked up many times. V is TRBV28 and J is TRBJ2-2; 7 bases are a match to TRBD1. The V gene's germline CDR1 is MDHEN and CDR2 SYDVKM. The CDR3 spans 13 residues. Written as DNA, the CDR3 is TGTGGAAGTCGACAGGGAAACACCGGGGAGCTGTTTTTT. The encoded protein is CGSRQGNTGELFF.

In its sample, this clone was seen a few times. One base away lies a much larger clone, so this may be a sequencing read error. This same CDR3 is encoded by further DNA sequences in the sample. The genes are TRBV30 and TRBJ2-7, with a weak D call TRBD2 (6 bases). Germline CDR1 is GTSNPN and CDR2 is SVGIG (reference sequence). CDR3 size: 13 residues. The CDR3 DNA is TGTGCCTGGAGGGGGGACTTTGCCTACGAGCAGTACTTT. Amino acid sequence: CAWRGDFAYEQYF.

This clone was seen only once. A read error may be the cause here, since a much bigger clone is one base away. Additional DNA sequences in this sample encode the identical CDR3. The chain carries TRBV18 and TRBJ1-2; the D is unclear. The CDR3 covers 15 residues. Germline V gives CDR1 KGHSH, CDR2 LQKENI. CDR3 in DNA: TGCGCCAGCTCACCAACGACGGAGTATAACTATGGCTACACCTTC. Encoded protein: CASSPTTEYNYGYTF. Based on the CDR3 plus reference TRBV18 and TRBJ1-2, the full variable domain is NAGVMQNPRHLVRRRGQEARLRCSPMKGHSHVYWYRQLPEEGLKFMVYLQKENIIDESGMPKERFSAEFPKEGPSILRIQQVVRGDSAAYFCASSPTTEYNYGYTFGSGTRLTVV.

The chain combines TRBV11-2 with TRBJ2-1, with D hard to call. This CDR3 is 16 amino acids long. Per germline, CDR1 SGHAT and CDR2 FQNNGV. Deletions cut 5 bases from V and 5 bases from J, with 19 bases between. The CDR3 loop reads CASSLQSQVGNNEQFF. CDR3 sequence (DNA): TGTGCCAGCAGCCTCCAGTCTCAAGTGGGGAACAATGAGCAGTTCTTC.

Comments on this clone: Since a much larger clone is just one base distant, this may be a read error. The chain is built from TRBV3-1 and TRBJ2-3; maybe TRBD2 (5 bases). The germline V gene encodes CDR1 LGHDT and CDR2 YNNKEL (reference sequence). With 1 base removed from V and 11 bases from J, the gap between germline ends came to 13 bases. The CDR3 has 13 amino acids. CDR3 in amino acids: CASSQVDSVQQYF. In DNA, the CDR3 is TGTGCCAGCAGCCAAGTCGATAGCGTCCAGCAGTATTTT.

For this clone: A much larger clone differs from this one at a single base, so this may be a read error. Other DNA sequences in the sample encode the same CDR3. V usage is TRBV10-1 and J usage is TRBJ2-3; D may match TRBD1 or TRBD2 (5 bases each). The CDR3 is 13 residues long. V was shortened by 4 bases and J by 6 bases, with 11 bases between the two germline ends. CDR1 is WNHNN and CDR2 is SYGVQD in the germline V gene (reference sequence). CDR3 protein: CASSGGPADTQYF. The CDR3 nucleotides are TGCGCCAGCAGTGGGGGACCCGCGGATACGCAGTATTTT.

This clone was observed a handful of times. At one of its ends the junction is not consistent with the germline gene, which may arise from a read error. The chain is built from TRBV2 and TRBJ2-7, with TRBD2 matching over 9 bases. Looked up from germline, CDR1 is SNHLY and CDR2 is FYNNEI. The CDR3 length is 15 residues. CDR3: CASMKTSGRPYDQYF. The CDR3 nucleotides read TGTGCCAGCATGAAAACTAGCGGGCGACCCTACGATCAGTACTTC.

This clone was seen at least ten times. This rearrangement joins TRBV7-8 to TRBJ2-7; D gene ambiguous. V dropped 8 bases and J dropped 7 bases, with 18 bases sitting between them. Per germline, CDR1 SGHVS and CDR2 FQNEAQ. The CDR3 is 13 residues long. Here the CDR3 DNA reads TGTGCCAGCCGCGGTGCGAATGGGGTAGAGCAGTACTTC. This sequence encodes CASRGANGVEQYF.

This clone was seen at least ten times. The chain uses TRBV11-2 and TRBJ2-1; 8 nucleotides match TRBD2. This CDR3 has 16 residues. The germline V gene has CDR1 SGHAT and CDR2 FQNNGV. Germline trimming cut 6 bases from V and 4 bases from J; bases unmatched to any gene: 11. DNA for the CDR3: TGTGCCAGCAGGGGCCTCCGACTAGCGCTTTACAATGAGCAGTTCTTC. This sequence encodes CASRGLRLALYNEQFF.

This clone was seen at least ten times. This chain links TRBV15 with TRBJ1-3; D is unresolved. The CDR3 is 15 residues long. Germline V gives CDR1 LNHNV, CDR2 YYDKDF (reference sequence). V was cut by 0 bases and J by 6 bases, with 12 bases left in between. The CDR3 spells CATSRDSGVSNTIYF. The CDR3 DNA sequence: TGTGCCACCAGCAGAGATTCCGGGGTTTCAAACACCATATATTTT.

V gene TRBV28 combines with J gene TRBJ2-1, with TRBD2 matching 16 bases. Per the germline V gene, CDR1 is MDHEN and CDR2 is SYDVKM. The CDR3 has 16 residues. The junction had 3 bases not matched to a gene; V was cut back by 6 bases and J by 4 bases. The CDR3, as DNA: TGTGCCAGCAGGGGACTAGCGGGAGGGGGGTACAATGAGCAGTTCTTC. Encoded protein: CASRGLAGGGYNEQFF.

This clone was recorded at least ten times. A read error may account for a junction end that differs from germline. The V call is TRBV6-2 or TRBV6-3, the J call TRBJ2-5; maybe TRBD2 (5 bases). In germline, CDR1 is MNHEY, CDR2 SVGEGT. The CDR3 runs to 15 residues. The CDR3 DNA sequence: TGTGTCAGCAGTTACTCGGCCACTAGCCAAGAGACCCAGTACTTC. This encodes CVSSYSATSQETQYF.

This clone was picked up many times. This chain connects TRBV6-2 or TRBV6-3 to TRBJ2-7, with TRBD2 identical over 9 bases. The V and J ends lost 7 bases and 4 bases, in that order; junction bases with no gene match: 5. The CDR3 sequence is 13 residues long. The V gene's germline CDR1 is MNHEY and CDR2 SVGEGT. The CDR3 sequence: CASKFSGRYEQYF. CDR3 sequence (DNA): TGTGCCAGCAAGTTTAGCGGGAGATACGAGCAGTACTTC.

As to this clone: This may arise from a read error, as a much more abundant clone is one base away. J is TRBJ1-4 and V is TRBV28, with D unresolved. This CDR3 is 12 amino acids long. The V gene's germline CDR1 is MDHEN and CDR2 SYDVKM. V gave up 9 bases and J gave up 8 bases, with 13 bases separating them. CDR3 nucleotides: TGTGCCAGTGGGTGTGAGGTCGAAAAACTGTTTTTT. Its protein product is CASGCEVEKLFF.

On this clone itself: The CDR3 end shows no conserved phenylalanine or tryptophan, and so a read error is likely. The chain links TRBV10-1 to TRBJ2-7; 12 bases line up with TRBD2. With V trimmed by 6 bases and J by 7 bases, 10 bases remained unmatched. Germline lookup yields CDR1 WNHNN and CDR2 SYGVQD (reference sequence). The CDR3 length is 15 residues. This CDR3 reads CASSVGTSGLREQYS. DNA of the CDR3: TGCGCCAGCAGCGTAGGGACTAGCGGGCTAAGGGAGCAGTACTCC.

The chain links TRBV4-1 to TRBJ2-3; possible D gene TRBD2, 6 bases. The CDR3 runs to 14 residues. V was trimmed by 1 base and J by 4 bases, leaving 9 bases between them. The germline V gene has CDR1 MGHRA and CDR2 YSYEKL. The CDR3 loop is CASSQAGVADTQYF. As DNA, the CDR3 is TGCGCCAGCAGCCAAGCGGGAGTGGCAGATACGCAGTATTTT.

This clone was seen many times. The CDR3 bases are TGCAGTGCTTATAGCGGGATAGCCAAAAACATTCAGTACTTC. Translating gives CSAYSGIAKNIQYF. The chain is built from TRBV20-1 and TRBJ2-4, with 8 bases aligning to TRBD2. The CDR3 totals 14 residues. Per the germline V gene, CDR1 is DFQATT and CDR2 is SNEGSKA (reference sequence). Trimming removed 5 bases from V and 0 bases from J; junction bases left unmatched: 3.

This clone occurred many times. The chain carries TRBV19 and TRBJ1-1, with D tentatively TRBD1 (5 bases). This CDR3 is built from 13 residues. Trimming removed 5 bases at V and 5 bases at J, with 12 bases between. Germline V gene sequence: CDR1 LNHDA, CDR2 SQIVND (reference sequence). CDR3 amino acids: CASSSEGRTEAFF. The CDR3 DNA is TGTGCCAGTAGTTCCGAGGGGCGGACTGAAGCTTTCTTT.

At least ten counts were recorded for this clone. V is TRBV11-3 and J is TRBJ2-2; D is uncertain. The CDR3 runs 12 residues. Trimming pared 7 bases from V and 0 bases from J, leaving 3 bases between. Germline V lookup: CDR1 SGHNT, CDR2 YENEEA. This CDR3 reads CASTANTGELFF. The DNA of the CDR3 is TGTGCCAGCACCGCGAACACCGGGGAGCTGTTTTTT.

Ten or more counts support this clone. The CDR3 nucleotides read TGTGCCAGCAGCCAAGGAATGGGCTCTGGAAACACCATATATTTT. Translated: CASSQGMGSGNTIYF. This chain connects TRBV14 to TRBJ1-3; unclear D gene. Deletions cut 1 base from V and 0 bases from J, with 7 bases between. CDR3 length equals 15 residues. Germline-derived CDR1 and CDR2 are SGHDN and FVKESK.

The table lists this clone with many counts. The J gene is TRBJ1-2, the V gene TRBV14; no reliable D call. CDR1 SGHDN and CDR2 FVKESK come from the germline V gene. Trimming pared 4 bases from V and 8 bases from J, leaving 14 bases between. CDR3 length: 13 amino acids. The CDR3 reads CASSPHSGRGYTF. The CDR3 nucleotides read TGTGCCAGCAGCCCCCATTCAGGTCGCGGCTACACCTTC. The entire variable domain, with the rest obtained from reference TRBV14 and TRBJ1-2, is as follows: EAGVTQFPSHSVIEKGQTVTLRCDPISGHDNLYWYRRVMGKEIKFLLHFVKESKQDESGMPNNRFLAERTGGTYSTLKVQPAELEDSGVYFCASSPHSGRGYTFGSGTRLTVV.